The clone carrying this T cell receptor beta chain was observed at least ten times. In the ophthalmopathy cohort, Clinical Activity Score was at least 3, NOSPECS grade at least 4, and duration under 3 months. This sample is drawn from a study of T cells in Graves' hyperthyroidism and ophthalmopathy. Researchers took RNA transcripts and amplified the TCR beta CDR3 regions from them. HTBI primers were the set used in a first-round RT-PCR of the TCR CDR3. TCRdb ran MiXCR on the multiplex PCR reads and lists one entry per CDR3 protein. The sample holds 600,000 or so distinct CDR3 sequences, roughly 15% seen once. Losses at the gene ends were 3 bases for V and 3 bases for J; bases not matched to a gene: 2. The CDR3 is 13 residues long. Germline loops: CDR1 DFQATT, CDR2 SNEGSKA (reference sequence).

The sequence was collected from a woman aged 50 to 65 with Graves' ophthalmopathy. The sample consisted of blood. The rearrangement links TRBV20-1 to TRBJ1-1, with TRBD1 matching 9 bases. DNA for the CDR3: TGCAGTGCTAGCGGGGACAGGGACACTGAAGCTTTCTTT. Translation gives CSASGDRDTEAFF.